These 30 T cell receptor beta chains share one sample of origin, sequenced in a study of radiotherapy plus CTLA-4 blockade in lung cancer. Sequencing used immunoSEQ multiplex PCR; TCRdb keeps in-frame clones, though not all of them. This sample has around 45,000 clones; less than 85% occur once, and the top ten carry around 10%. The sample here was peripheral blood, taken from a patient treated with radiotherapy plus ipilimumab. The receptors here all came from a human donor with non-small cell lung cancer who had stable disease on radiotherapy plus ipilimumab.

The chain recombines TRBV7-9 with TRBJ2-1; D unclear. CDR1 and CDR2 (germline): SEHNR, FQNEAQ (reference sequence). CDR3 length equals 13 residues. The V end was cut by 3 bases, the J end by 7 bases, with 10 bases between. The chain's CDR3 is CASSLTDSNEQFF. CDR3 DNA sequence: TGTGCCAGCAGCTTGACTGATTCGAATGAGCAGTTCTTC.

V usage is TRBV11-2 and J usage is TRBJ1-3, with D perhaps TRBD1 (6 bases). The CDR3 consists of 18 residues. Looked up from germline, CDR1 is SGHAT and CDR2 is FQNNGV. V dropped 2 bases and J dropped 2 bases, with 19 bases sitting between them. As DNA, the CDR3 is TGTGCCAGCAGCTTACGATGGGGCAACAGGGCGGCTGGAAACACCATATATTTT. Protein sequence: CASSLRWGNRAAGNTIYF.

The chain uses TRBV25-1 and TRBJ1-1; D is possibly TRBD1 (5 bases). Germline V gene lookup returns CDR1 MGHDK and CDR2 SYGVNS. V shed 9 bases and J shed 11 bases, with 16 bases lying between them. The CDR3 has 11 residues. In DNA, the CDR3 is TGTGCCAGTAATGGGGGAGCAGAGGCTTTCTTT. As protein: CASNGGAEAFF. The variable domain in full, completed from reference TRBV25-1 and TRBJ1-1, reads EADIYQTPRYLVIGTGKKITLECSQTMGHDKMYWYQQDPGMELHLIHYSYGVNSTEKGDLSSESTVSRIRTEHFPLTLESARPSHTSQYLCASNGGAEAFFGQGTRLTVV.

V usage is TRBV7-2 and J usage is TRBJ1-1, with D hard to call. CDR1 is SGHTA, CDR2 FQGNSA, per germline. The V and J ends lost 7 bases and 8 bases respectively, with 17 bases between them. The CDR3 has 13 residues. DNA of the CDR3: TGTGCCAGCACCTCTCGAACCGAAAAAGAAGCTTTCTTT. This gives the protein CASTSRTEKEAFF.

The chain uses TRBV27 and TRBJ1-6, with a weak D call TRBD1 (6 bases). CDR3 length: 13 amino acids. The germline V gene has CDR1 MNHEY and CDR2 SMNVEV (reference sequence). Trimming removed 10 bases from V and 7 bases from J, with 14 bases in between. The CDR3 bases are TGTGCCAACACCGGGACACTCAATTCACCCCTCCACTTT. Translating gives CANTGTLNSPLHF.

The chain employs TRBV9 and TRBJ1-6; D is uncertain. The ends were cut back, 4 bases at V and 8 bases at J, with 13 bases in the middle. The CDR3 is 14 amino acids. Germline values: CDR1 SGDLS, CDR2 YYNGEE. CDR3 coding DNA: TGTGCCAGCAGCCCCCCGGGAGGGTATTCACCCCTCCACTTT. Its protein product is CASSPPGGYSPLHF.

This CDR3 reads CASGGGRSQPQHF. CDR3 nucleotide sequence: TGTGCCAGCGGGGGTGGGCGCAGTCAGCCCCAGCATTTT. The chain uses TRBV6-1 and TRBJ1-5, with D perhaps matching TRBD1 (5 bases). Germline V gene lookup returns CDR1 MNHNS and CDR2 SASEGT. The CDR3 is 13 residues long. V was shortened by 8 bases and J by 6 bases, with 14 bases between the two germline ends.

The V gene is TRBV10-1, the J gene TRBJ1-1, with D possibly matching TRBD1 (5 bases). This CDR3 spans 17 amino acids. V was clipped by 3 bases and J by 0 bases, with 17 bases between them. Germline CDR1 reads WNHNN; CDR2 reads SYGVQD (reference sequence). As DNA, the CDR3 is TGCGCCAGCAGTGACTCTGGGGGGATAGGTGTGAACACTGAAGCTTTCTTT. This gives the protein CASSDSGGIGVNTEAFF.

This chain links TRBV2 with TRBJ2-5; 7 bases map to TRBD1. Germline values: CDR1 SNHLY, CDR2 FYNNEI. The CDR3 consists of 12 residues. J was trimmed by 4 bases and V by 7 bases; bases with no gene match: 3. The CDR3 sequence: CASMGQLETQYF. CDR3 bases: TGTGCCAGCATGGGACAGTTAGAGACCCAGTACTTC.

The V gene is TRBV5-1, the J gene TRBJ1-2; 10 bases are shared with TRBD1. Trimming took 0 bases from V and 7 from J; bases not matched to a gene: 0. This CDR3 has 13 amino acids. Germline V gene lookup returns CDR1 SGHRS and CDR2 YFSETQ. This CDR3 is CASSLGTGGGYTF. CDR3 DNA sequence: TGCGCCAGCAGCTTGGGGACAGGGGGTGGCTACACCTTC.

This chain joins TRBV5-1 and TRBJ2-7; 7 bases map to TRBD1. Germline V lookup: CDR1 SGHRS, CDR2 YFSETQ. There are 14 residues in the CDR3. The J segment lost 2 bases and the V segment lost 2 bases, leaving 4 bases of the junction unmatched. The CDR3 region has the DNA TGCGCCAGCAGCTTACGGACAGGACCCTACGAGCAGTACGTC. Protein: CASSLRTGPYEQYV.

The chain has TRBV30 and TRBJ2-2, with TRBD2 matching 14 bases. The trim removed 5 bases at V and 6 bases at J, leaving 5 bases unmatched. The CDR3 extends over 15 amino acids. Germline assignment: CDR1 GTSNPN and CDR2 SVGIG (reference sequence). CDR3 sequence reads: CAWARGLAGAGELFF. CDR3 nucleotides: TGTGCCTGGGCGCGGGGACTAGCGGGGGCCGGGGAGCTGTTTTTT.

This clone was detected only a few times. As DNA, the CDR3 is TGTGCCAGCAGCCCCAGGGAAGGCGAGCAGTACTTC. Translating it yields CASSPREGEQYF. This rearrangement joins TRBV5-6 to TRBJ2-7; possibly TRBD1 for D (5 bases). The V end lost 4 bases, the J end lost 6 bases, and 11 bases lay between the germline ends. This CDR3 is built from 12 residues. Germline V gene data show CDR1 as SGHDT and CDR2 as YYEEEE.

This clone was seen a handful of times. The rearrangement joins TRBV6-6 to TRBJ1-6, with 7 bases identical to TRBD1. CDR1 is MNHNY and CDR2 is SVGAGI in the germline V gene (reference sequence). This CDR3 is 14 amino acids long. V shed 6 bases and J 8 bases; nucleotides not matched to a gene: 7. The CDR3: CASSLRQGDSPLHF. In DNA, the CDR3 is TGTGCCAGCAGCCTACGACAGGGCGATTCACCCCTCCACTTT.

On this clone itself: A junction boundary mismatches the germline segment, possibly from a read error. The chain employs TRBV5-6 and TRBJ1-3, with D tentatively TRBD1 (6 bases). This CDR3 contains 14 residues. Per germline, CDR1 SGHDT and CDR2 YYEEEE. The DNA of the CDR3 is TGTGCCAGCAGCTTGGGACAGGTTGGAGACACCATATATTTT. It encodes CASSLGQVGDTIYF.

The chain joins TRBV7-9 to TRBJ2-3; D is unresolved. Germline V gene sequence: CDR1 SEHNR, CDR2 FQNEAQ (reference sequence). Trimming removed 2 bases from V and 3 bases from J, with 0 bases in between. This CDR3 region has 11 residues. The CDR3: CASSLTDTQYF. CDR3 nucleotides: TGTGCCAGCAGCTTAACAGATACGCAGTATTTT. Full variable domain (outside the CDR3, taken from reference TRBV7-9 and TRBJ2-3): DTGVSQNPRHKITKRGQNVTFRCDPISEHNRLYWYRQTLGQGPEFLTYFQNEAQLEKSRLLSDRFSAERPKGSFSTLEIQRTEQGDSAMYLCASSLTDTQYFGPGTRLTVL.

The rearrangement uses TRBV7-6 and TRBJ1-5; D might be TRBD1 (5 bases). V was pared by 3 bases and J by 0 bases, with 9 bases between. CDR1 and CDR2 (germline): SGHVS, FNYEAQ. This CDR3 has 15 amino acids. CDR3 sequence (DNA): TGTGCCAGCAGCTTTGGGACGGATAGCAATCAGCCCCAGCATTTT. Protein: CASSFGTDSNQPQHF.

This clone was detected a few times. The chain uses TRBV6-6 and TRBJ1-5; weak D call: TRBD1 (5 bases). There are 14 residues in the CDR3. The germline V gene encodes CDR1 MNHNY and CDR2 SVGAGI (reference sequence). The ends were cut back, 1 base at V and 2 bases at J, with 6 bases in the middle. CDR3 DNA: TGTGCCAGCAGTTACTTGGGGGGCAATCAGCCCCAGCATTTT. Translating it yields CASSYLGGNQPQHF.

This rearrangement joins TRBV15 to TRBJ1-1; D gene uncertain. Germline V gene data show CDR1 as LNHNV and CDR2 as YYDKDF (reference sequence). CDR3 length: 13 residues. Trimming shortened V by 0 bases and J by 11 bases, and 13 bases separated the two germline ends. The CDR3 region has the DNA TGTGCCACCAGCAGAGATCGGGAGCCTTTGGCTTTCTTT. It specifies CATSRDREPLAFF.

The chain employs TRBV18 and TRBJ1-4; 9 bases are shared with TRBD1. From germline, CDR1 is KGHSH and CDR2 LQKENI. The CDR3 sequence is 15 residues long. V trimming: 1 base; J trimming: 9 bases; junction bases outside the gene matches: 6. CDR3 loop: CASSPQGQGDKKLFF. The DNA of the CDR3 is TGTGCCAGCTCACCACAGGGACAGGGTGATAAAAAACTGTTTTTT.

A single count supports this clone. V is TRBV6-5 and J is TRBJ2-1; D is possibly TRBD1 (6 bases). From germline, CDR1 is MNHEY and CDR2 SVGAGI. Trimming cost V 6 bases and J 7 bases, with 13 bases left between them. The CDR3 loop spans 13 amino acids. CDR3 sequence: CASRKTGWNEQFF. DNA of the CDR3: TGTGCCAGCAGGAAAACAGGGTGGAATGAGCAGTTCTTC.

The gene calls are TRBV11-2 and TRBJ2-1; TRBD2 aligns across 12 bases. From germline, CDR1 is SGHAT and CDR2 FQNNGV. V was pared by 3 bases and J by 4 bases, with 1 base of the junction left unmatched. The CDR3 spans 15 residues. The CDR3 DNA reads as TGTGCCAGCAGCTTCGGGACTAGCGGGTACAATGAGCAGTTCTTC. It is translated as CASSFGTSGYNEQFF.

The chain joins TRBV29-1 to TRBJ1-3; D uncertain. Germline V CDR1 and CDR2: SQVTM, ANQGSEA. Trimming left V 1 base short and J 2 bases short, with 24 bases between. There are 19 residues in the CDR3. The DNA of the CDR3 is TGCAGCGTTGAAGCCCCTACGAGGACTTCCCGTATCCCTGGAAACACCATATATTTT. It specifies CSVEAPTRTSRIPGNTIYF. Filled out from reference TRBV29-1 and TRBJ1-3, the complete variable domain reads SAVISQKPSRDICQRGTSLTIQCQVDSQVTMMFWYRQQPGQSLTLIATANQGSEATYESGFVIDKFPISRPNLTFSTLTVSNMSPEDSSIYLCSVEAPTRTSRIPGNTIYFGEGSWLTVV.

This rearrangement joins TRBV5-1 to TRBJ1-1, with 8 bases matching TRBD1. This CDR3 is 14 amino acids long. Germline V gene data show CDR1 as SGHRS and CDR2 as YFSETQ. The CDR3 reads CATAQGAGETEAFF. In DNA form, the CDR3 reads TGCGCAACGGCCCAGGGGGCAGGGGAAACTGAAGCTTTCTTT.

Here the CDR3 DNA reads TGTGCCAGCAGCGACACAGGGAGGGAGGCTTTCTTT. This translates into CASSDTGREAFF. The gene calls are TRBV9 and TRBJ1-1, with D possibly being TRBD1 (6 bases). V gave up 3 bases and J gave up 11 bases, with 14 bases separating them. This CDR3 comprises 12 residues. CDR1 and CDR2 from the germline V gene are SGDLS and YYNGEE.

This clone was found once. The chain has TRBV9 and TRBJ2-2, with TRBD2 identical over 15 bases. With V trimmed by 0 bases and J by 5 bases, 5 bases remained unmatched. There are 18 residues in the CDR3. The germline CDR1 and CDR2 sequences are SGDLS and YYNGEE. This CDR3 reads CASSVAPGLAGGTGELFF. In nucleotides, the CDR3 is TGTGCCAGCAGCGTAGCTCCCGGACTAGCGGGGGGGACCGGGGAGCTGTTTTTT.

This clone has only one observation. For the CDR3, the DNA is TGTGCCAGCAGCTCCATCGGGGGGTGGACGAACACTGAAGCTTTCTTT. Its protein is CASSSIGGWTNTEAFF. The V and J genes are TRBV5-8 and TRBJ1-1; possibly TRBD1 for D (5 bases). Germline loops: CDR1 SGHTS, CDR2 YDEGEE. CDR3 length: 16 amino acids. The ends were cut back, 3 bases at V and 1 base at J, with 16 bases in the middle. The full variable domain, in which reference TRBV5-8 and TRBJ1-1 provide the parts outside the CDR3, is EAGVTQSPTHLIKTRGQQATLRCSPISGHTSVYWYQQALGLGLQFLLWYDEGEERNRGNFPPRFSGRQFPNYSSELNVNALELEDSALYLCASSSIGGWTNTEAFFGQGTRLTVV.

The V gene is TRBV18, the J gene TRBJ2-5; D possibly corresponds to TRBD1 (5 bases). V lost 4 bases to trimming and J lost 3 bases, with 12 bases between them. CDR1 and CDR2 from the germline V gene are KGHSH and LQKENI. The CDR3 spans 14 residues. CDR3 protein: CASSRVQGEETQYF. CDR3 DNA: TGTGCCAGCTCACGGGTGCAGGGTGAAGAGACCCAGTACTTC.

This clone was observed a handful of times. The rearrangement uses TRBV19 and TRBJ1-1, with D unresolved. The CDR3 contains 12 residues. The V gene lost 4 bases and the J gene lost 9 bases, with 12 bases spanning the gap. In germline, CDR1 is LNHDA, CDR2 SQIVND (reference sequence). This chain's CDR3 is CASSSIQPKAFF. CDR3 in DNA: TGTGCCAGTAGTAGCATCCAGCCTAAAGCTTTCTTT.

The chain combines TRBV28 with TRBJ2-3; D is possibly TRBD1 or TRBD2 (5 bases each). The CDR3 is made up of 15 amino acids. CDR1 MDHEN and CDR2 SYDVKM come from the germline V gene. The V end lost 3 bases, the J end lost 2 bases, and 12 bases lay between the germline ends. The CDR3 loop reads CASSFGGSSTDTQYF. The CDR3 nucleotides read TGTGCCAGCAGTTTTGGGGGTTCCTCCACAGATACGCAGTATTTT. The whole variable domain, remainder taken from reference TRBV28 and TRBJ2-3, is DVKVTQSSRYLVKRTGEKVFLECVQDMDHENMFWYRQDPGLGLRLIYFSYDVKMKEKGDIPEGYSVSREKKERFSLILESASTNQTSMYLCASSFGGSSTDTQYFGPGTRLTVL.